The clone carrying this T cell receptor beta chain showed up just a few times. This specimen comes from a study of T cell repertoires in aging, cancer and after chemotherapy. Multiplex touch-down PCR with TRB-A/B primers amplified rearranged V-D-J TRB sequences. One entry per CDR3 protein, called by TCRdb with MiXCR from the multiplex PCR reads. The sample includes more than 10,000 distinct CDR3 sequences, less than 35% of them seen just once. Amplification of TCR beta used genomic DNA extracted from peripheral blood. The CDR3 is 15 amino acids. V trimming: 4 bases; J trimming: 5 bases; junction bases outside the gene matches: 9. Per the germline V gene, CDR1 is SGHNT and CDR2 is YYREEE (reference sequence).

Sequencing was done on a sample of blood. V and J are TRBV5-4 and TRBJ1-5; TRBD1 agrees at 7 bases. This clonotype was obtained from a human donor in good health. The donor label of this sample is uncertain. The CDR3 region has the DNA TGTGCCAGCAGCATCTCAAACGACAGGGATCAGCCCCAGCATTTT. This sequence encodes CASSISNDRDQPQHF.